What follows is one TCR beta chain and its context. V was shortened by 2 bases and J by 7 bases, with 8 bases between the two germline ends. The CDR3 spans 13 residues. Germline CDR1 and CDR2: SGHNT and YENEEA. This entry comes from a study of OX40 agonist ivuxolimab in advanced cancers. Libraries were prepared by immunoSEQ multiplex PCR; TCRdb keeps only in-frame clonotypes and omits some of them. Here the sample spans some 58,000 clones, over 80% being singletons. The sequences come from CD4+ or CD8+ T cells sorted from blood, collected in a trial of the OX40 agonist ivuxolimab. This chain uses TRBV11-3 with TRBJ2-2; no definite D call. The TCR originated in an adult with an advanced solid tumor such as melanoma, head and neck, liver or kidney cancer. CDR3 nucleotide sequence: TGTGCCAGCAGCTTATTAAGGGACGGGGAGCTGTTTTTT. Amino acid sequence: CASSLLRDGELFF. Filled out from reference TRBV11-3 and TRBJ2-2, the complete variable domain reads EAGVVQSPRYKIIEKKQPVAFWCNPISGHNTLYWYLQNLGQGPELLIRYENEEAVDDSQLPKDRFSAERLKGVDSTLKIQPAELGDSAVYLCASSLLRDGELFFGEGSRLTVL.